Listed below are T cell receptor beta chains from one sample, sequenced in a study of T cell repertoires in cytomegalovirus infection. TCRdb ran MiXCR on the reads and lists one entry per CDR3 protein. The repertoire has approximately 500,000 distinct CDR3 sequences, around 10% of them found once; the top ten carry about a tenth. Sequencing input: PBMCs. The receptors stem from a human donor in good health (CMV status not recorded). Some clones in this sample may be carry-over from other donors' samples. Each CDR3 is given with its conserved first and last residue. The D gene is left open where the match is weak. Rows give clone size only sometimes, using once, few, many, or a class for an expanded clone.

>TRBJ2-2|14|TRBD1|NA|TRBV20-1
CSASGTGPTGELFF
TGCAGTGCATCCGGGACAGGACCCACCGGGGAGCTGTTTTTT
>TRBJ1-5|12|NA|few|TRBV6-1
CASSEIGQPQHF
TGTGCCAGCAGTGAAATTGGACAGCCCCAGCATTTT
>TRBJ2-3|15|NA|many|TRBV28
CASSPTGVAGDTQYF
TGTGCCAGCAGTCCAACCGGGGTCGCTGGAGATACGCAGTATTTT
>TRBJ1-1|15|TRBD1|NA|TRBV20-1
CSARDYNRGKTEAFF
TGCAGTGCTAGAGATTATAACAGGGGGAAGACTGAAGCTTTCTTT
>TRBJ2-7|17|NA|NA|TRBV12-5
CASGLVLAGAYSYEQYF
TGTGCTAGTGGTTTGGTGTTGGCGGGGGCTTATTCCTACGAGCAGTACTTC
>TRBJ2-7|15|NA|NA|TRBV20-1
CSARDLLKGAYEQYF
TGCAGTGCTAGAGATCTCCTGAAAGGGGCCTACGAGCAGTACTTC
>TRBJ1-1|13|TRBD1|many|TRBV7-9
CASTGTGVTEAFF
TGTGCCAGCACCGGGACAGGGGTCACTGAAGCTTTCTTT
>TRBJ2-7|17|NA|few|TRBV15
CATSRVPGSGTAYEQYF
TGTGCCACCAGCAGAGTGCCGGGATCCGGGACGGCGTACGAGCAGTACTTC
>TRBJ2-3|13|NA|few|TRBV3-1
CASSQGDTDTQYF
TGTGCCAGCAGCCAGGGCGACACAGATACGCAGTATTTT
>TRBJ1-2|13|NA|many|TRBV7-3
CASSFPGFYGYTF
TGTGCCAGCAGCTTTCCGGGGTTCTATGGCTACACCTTC
>TRBJ2-4|16|TRBD1|NA|TRBV20-1
CSARGGQGRTKNIQYF
TGCAGTGCTAGAGGTGGACAGGGGAGGACCAAAAACATTCAGTACTTC
>TRBJ2-1|24|NA|many|TRBV29-1
CSVTSVGYISRQGTKDNWDNEQFF
TGCAGCGTCACCAGCGTTGGGTATATCAGTAGACAGGGGACTAAGGATAATTGGGACAATGAGCAGTTCTTC
>TRBJ1-2|14|NA|many|TRBV7-8
CASSLWGRVNGYTF
TGTGCCAGCAGCTTATGGGGCAGGGTCAATGGCTACACCTTC